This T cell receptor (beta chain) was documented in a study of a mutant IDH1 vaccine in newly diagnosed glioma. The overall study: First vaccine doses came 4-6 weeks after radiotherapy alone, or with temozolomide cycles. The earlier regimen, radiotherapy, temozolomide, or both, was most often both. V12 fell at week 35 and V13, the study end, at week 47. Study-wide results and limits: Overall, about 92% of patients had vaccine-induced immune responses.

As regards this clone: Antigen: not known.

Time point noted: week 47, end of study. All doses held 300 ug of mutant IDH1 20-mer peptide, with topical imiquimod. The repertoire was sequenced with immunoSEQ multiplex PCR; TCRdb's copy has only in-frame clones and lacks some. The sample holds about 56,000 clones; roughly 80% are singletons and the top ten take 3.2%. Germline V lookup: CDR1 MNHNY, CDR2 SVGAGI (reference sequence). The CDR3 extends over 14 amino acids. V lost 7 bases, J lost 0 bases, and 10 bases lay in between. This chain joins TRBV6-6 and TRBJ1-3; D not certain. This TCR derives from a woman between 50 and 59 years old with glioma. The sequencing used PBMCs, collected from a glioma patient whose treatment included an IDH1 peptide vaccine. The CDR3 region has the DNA TGTGCCAGCACAACTGCCAGCTCTGGAAACACCATATATTTT. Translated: CASTTASSGNTIYF.